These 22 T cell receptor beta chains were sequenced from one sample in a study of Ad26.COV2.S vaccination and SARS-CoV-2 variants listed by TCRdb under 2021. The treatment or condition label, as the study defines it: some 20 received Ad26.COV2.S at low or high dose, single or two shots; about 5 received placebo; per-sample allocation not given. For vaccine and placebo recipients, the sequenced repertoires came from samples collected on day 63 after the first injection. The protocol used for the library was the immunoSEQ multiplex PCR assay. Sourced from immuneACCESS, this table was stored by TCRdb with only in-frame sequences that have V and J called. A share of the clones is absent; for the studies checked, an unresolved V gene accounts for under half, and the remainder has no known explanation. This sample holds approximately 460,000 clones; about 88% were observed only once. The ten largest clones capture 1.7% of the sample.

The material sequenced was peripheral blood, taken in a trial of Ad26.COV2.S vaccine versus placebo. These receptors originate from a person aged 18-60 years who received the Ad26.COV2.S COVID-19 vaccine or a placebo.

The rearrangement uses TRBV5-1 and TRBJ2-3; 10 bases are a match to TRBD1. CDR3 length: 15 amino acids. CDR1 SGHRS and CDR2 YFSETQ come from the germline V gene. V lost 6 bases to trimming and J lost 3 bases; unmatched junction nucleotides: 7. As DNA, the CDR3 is TGCGCCAGCATTCTCCGGGACAGGGGAACAGATACGCAGTATTTT. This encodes CASILRDRGTDTQYF.

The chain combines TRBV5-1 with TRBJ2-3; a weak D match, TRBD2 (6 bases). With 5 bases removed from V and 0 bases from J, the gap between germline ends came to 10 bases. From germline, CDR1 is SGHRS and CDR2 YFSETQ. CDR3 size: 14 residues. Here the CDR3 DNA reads TGCGCCAGCAGGGTCGGGAGTAGCACAGATACGCAGTATTTT. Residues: CASRVGSSTDTQYF.

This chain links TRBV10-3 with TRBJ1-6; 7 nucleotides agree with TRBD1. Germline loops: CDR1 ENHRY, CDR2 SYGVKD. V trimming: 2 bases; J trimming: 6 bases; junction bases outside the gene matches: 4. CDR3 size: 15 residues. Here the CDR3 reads CAISEAGTANSPLHF. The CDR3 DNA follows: TGTGCCATCAGTGAGGCCGGGACAGCTAATTCACCCCTCCACTTT.

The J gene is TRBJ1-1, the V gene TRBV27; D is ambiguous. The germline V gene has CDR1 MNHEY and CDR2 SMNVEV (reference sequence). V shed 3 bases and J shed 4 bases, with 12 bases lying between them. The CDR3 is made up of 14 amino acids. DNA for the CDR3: TGTGCCAGCAGTTTGGCCCCGGTTGGCACTGAAGCTTTCTTT. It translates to CASSLAPVGTEAFF.

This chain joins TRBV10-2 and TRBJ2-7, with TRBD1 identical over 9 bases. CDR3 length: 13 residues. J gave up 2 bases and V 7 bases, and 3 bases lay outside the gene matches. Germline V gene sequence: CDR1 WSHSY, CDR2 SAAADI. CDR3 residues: CASIGQGTYEQYF. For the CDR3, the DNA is TGCGCCAGCATCGGACAGGGGACCTACGAGCAGTACTTC.

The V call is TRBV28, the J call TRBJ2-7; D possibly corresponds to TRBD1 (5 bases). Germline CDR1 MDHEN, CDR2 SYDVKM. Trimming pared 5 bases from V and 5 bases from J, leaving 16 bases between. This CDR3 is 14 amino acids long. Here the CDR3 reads CASSPLTAWDEQYF. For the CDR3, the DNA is TGTGCCAGCAGTCCACTGACAGCGTGGGACGAGCAGTACTTC.

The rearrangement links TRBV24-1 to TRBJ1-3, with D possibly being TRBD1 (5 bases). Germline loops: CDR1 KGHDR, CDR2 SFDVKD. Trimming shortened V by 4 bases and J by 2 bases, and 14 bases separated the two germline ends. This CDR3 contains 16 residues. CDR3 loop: CATSEVPRDAGNTIYF. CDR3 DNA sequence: TGTGCCACCAGTGAGGTCCCCAGGGATGCTGGAAACACCATATATTTT.

The CDR3 region has the DNA TGTGCCAGCAGGGACAGGGGTTCTGGAAACACCATATATTTT. Its translation is CASRDRGSGNTIYF. The chain joins TRBV28 to TRBJ1-3; 9 bases align to TRBD1. CDR3 length: 14 amino acids. Per germline, CDR1 MDHEN and CDR2 SYDVKM. V dropped 6 bases and J dropped 1; count of bases not matched to a gene: 1.

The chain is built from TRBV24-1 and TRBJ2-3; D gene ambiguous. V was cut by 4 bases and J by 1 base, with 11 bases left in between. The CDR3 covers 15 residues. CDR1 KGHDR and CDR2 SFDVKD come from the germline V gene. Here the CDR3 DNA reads TGTGCCACCAGTGACCCGACCGGGCGCACAGATACGCAGTATTTT. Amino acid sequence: CATSDPTGRTDTQYF.

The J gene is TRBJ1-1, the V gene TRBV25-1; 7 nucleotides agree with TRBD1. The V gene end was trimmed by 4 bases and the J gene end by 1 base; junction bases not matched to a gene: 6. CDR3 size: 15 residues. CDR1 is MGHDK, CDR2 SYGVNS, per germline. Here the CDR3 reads CASSGGGGQNTEAFF. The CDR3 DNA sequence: TGTGCCAGCAGTGGAGGGGGCGGACAGAACACTGAAGCTTTCTTT.

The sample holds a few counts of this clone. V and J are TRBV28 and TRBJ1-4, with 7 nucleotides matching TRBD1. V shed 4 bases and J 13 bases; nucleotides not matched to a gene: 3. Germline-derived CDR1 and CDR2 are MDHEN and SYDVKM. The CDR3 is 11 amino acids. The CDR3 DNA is TGTGCCAGCAGTTCCCGGACAGGACTGTTTTTT. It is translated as CASSSRTGLFF. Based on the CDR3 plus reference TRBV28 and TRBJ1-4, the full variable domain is DVKVTQSSRYLVKRTGEKVFLECVQDMDHENMFWYRQDPGLGLRLIYFSYDVKMKEKGDIPEGYSVSREKKERFSLILESASTNQTSMYLCASSSRTGLFFGSGTQLSVL.

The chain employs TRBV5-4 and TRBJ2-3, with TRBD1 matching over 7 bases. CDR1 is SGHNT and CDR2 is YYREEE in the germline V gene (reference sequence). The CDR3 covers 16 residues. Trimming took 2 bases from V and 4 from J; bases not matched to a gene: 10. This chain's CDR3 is CASSFKSRGPSDTQYF. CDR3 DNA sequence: TGTGCCAGCAGCTTCAAGTCGAGGGGGCCCTCAGATACGCAGTATTTT.

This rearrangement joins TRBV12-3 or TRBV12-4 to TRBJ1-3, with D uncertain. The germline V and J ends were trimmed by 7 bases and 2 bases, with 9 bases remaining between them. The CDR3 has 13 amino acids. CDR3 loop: CASTPRAGNTIYF. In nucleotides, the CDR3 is TGTGCCAGCACCCCGAGGGCTGGAAACACCATATATTTT.

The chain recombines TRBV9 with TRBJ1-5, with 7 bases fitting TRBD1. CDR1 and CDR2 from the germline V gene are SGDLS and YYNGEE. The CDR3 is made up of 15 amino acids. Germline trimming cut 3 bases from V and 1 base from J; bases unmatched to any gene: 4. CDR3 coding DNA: TGTGCCAGCAGCGCCACAGGGGCCAGCAATCAGCCCCAGCATTTT. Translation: CASSATGASNQPQHF. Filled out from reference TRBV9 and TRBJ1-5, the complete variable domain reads DSGVTQTPKHLITATGQRVTLRCSPRSGDLSVYWYQQSLDQGLQFLIQYYNGEERAKGNILERFSAQQFPDLHSELNLSSLELGDSALYFCASSATGASNQPQHFGDGTRLSIL.

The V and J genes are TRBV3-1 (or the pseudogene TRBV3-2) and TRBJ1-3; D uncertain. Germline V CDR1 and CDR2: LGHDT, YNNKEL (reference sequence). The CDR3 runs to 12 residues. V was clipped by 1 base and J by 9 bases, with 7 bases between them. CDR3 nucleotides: TGTGCCAGCAGCCAAGGGGAGCTCACCATATATTTT. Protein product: CASSQGELTIYF.

This CDR3 is CASSYDWVYEQYF. Here the CDR3 DNA reads TGTGCCAGCAGTTACGACTGGGTCTACGAGCAGTACTTC. The chain uses TRBV6-6 and TRBJ2-7; D not certain. The CDR3 consists of 13 residues. V lost 2 bases, J lost 3 bases, and 8 bases lay in between. The germline V gene has CDR1 MNHNY and CDR2 SVGAGI (reference sequence).

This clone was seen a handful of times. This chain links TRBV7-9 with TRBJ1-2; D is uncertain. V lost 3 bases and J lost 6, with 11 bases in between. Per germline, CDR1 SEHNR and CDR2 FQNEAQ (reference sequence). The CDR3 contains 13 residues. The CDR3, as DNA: TGTGCCAGCAGCTTTGCACTAAGTGATGGCTACACCTTC. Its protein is CASSFALSDGYTF.

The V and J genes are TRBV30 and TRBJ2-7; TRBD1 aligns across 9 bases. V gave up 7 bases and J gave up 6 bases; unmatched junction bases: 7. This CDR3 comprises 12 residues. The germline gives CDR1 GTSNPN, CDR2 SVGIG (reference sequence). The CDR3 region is CASGTGYAEQYF. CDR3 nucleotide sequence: TGTGCCTCCGGGACAGGGTACGCCGAGCAGTACTTC.

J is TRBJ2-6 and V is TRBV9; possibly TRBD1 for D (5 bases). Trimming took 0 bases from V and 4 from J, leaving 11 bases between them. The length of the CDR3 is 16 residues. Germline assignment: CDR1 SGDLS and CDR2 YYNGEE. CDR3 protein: CASSVARDVGANVLTF. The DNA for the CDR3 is TGTGCCAGCAGCGTAGCCAGGGATGTCGGGGCCAACGTCCTGACTTTC.

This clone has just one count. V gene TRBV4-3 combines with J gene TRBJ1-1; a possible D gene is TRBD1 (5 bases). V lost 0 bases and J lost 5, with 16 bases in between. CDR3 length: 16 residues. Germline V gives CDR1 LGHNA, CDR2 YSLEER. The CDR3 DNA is TGCGCCAGCAGCCAAGATTGGGGACCAAGGGTAACTGAAGCTTTCTTT. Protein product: CASSQDWGPRVTEAFF.

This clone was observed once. The DNA of the CDR3 is TGTGCCAGCAGCCCCGGGGTAATTAGCAGGGAGAATTCACCCCTCCACTTT. It specifies CASSPGVISRENSPLHF. This sequence joins TRBV9 and TRBJ1-6; tentative D call: TRBD1 (5 bases). This CDR3 is built from 17 residues. V was cut by 4 bases and J by 7 bases, with 21 bases left in between. Germline V gene lookup returns CDR1 SGDLS and CDR2 YYNGEE.

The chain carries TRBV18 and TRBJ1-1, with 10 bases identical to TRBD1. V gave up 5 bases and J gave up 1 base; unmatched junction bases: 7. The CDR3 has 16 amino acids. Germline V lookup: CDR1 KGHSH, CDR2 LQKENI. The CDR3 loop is CASSARQGAKNTEAFF. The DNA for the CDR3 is TGTGCCAGCTCAGCTCGACAGGGGGCGAAGAACACTGAAGCTTTCTTT. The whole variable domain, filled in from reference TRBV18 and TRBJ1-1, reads NAGVMQNPRHLVRRRGQEARLRCSPMKGHSHVYWYRQLPEEGLKFMVYLQKENIIDESGMPKERFSAEFPKEGPSILRIQQVVRGDSAAYFCASSARQGAKNTEAFFGQGTRLTVV.